The rows below give T cell receptor beta chains drawn from one sample of a study of PD-L1 blockade in urothelial cancer. Profiled with immunoSEQ multiplex PCR; TCRdb holds only in-frame clones, not every one. The sample holds about 84,000 clones; 82% are singletons and the top ten take more than 8%. Sequenced material: PBMCs, taken around atezolizumab (anti-PD-L1) treatment. The receptor source for this set is a man in his 70s with urothelial cancer. Both conserved end residues are part of each CDR3. Each record gives: CDR3 DNA, CDR3 protein, V gene, J gene, D gene, clone size. D genes are given only for firm matches. Clone size is not always given. Where it is, it says once, few, many or a class for expanded clones.

cdr3_nt: TGCGCCAGCAGCCCAGATCATGGATCGGGCTACGAGCAGTACTTC
cdr3_aa: CASSPDHGSGYEQYF
v_call: TRBV4-3
j_call: TRBJ2-7
d_call: -
clone_size: few

cdr3_nt: TGCAGTGCCCTCCCCCTAGAGACCCAGTACTTC
cdr3_aa: CSALPLETQYF
v_call: TRBV20-1
j_call: TRBJ2-5
d_call: -
clone_size: -

cdr3_nt: TGTGCCAGTAGTCCCGGGACTCCAAGAGAGACCCAGTACTTC
cdr3_aa: CASSPGTPRETQYF
v_call: TRBV19
j_call: TRBJ2-5
d_call: -
clone_size: -

cdr3_nt: TGTGCCAGCAAAGCCCGGGACAGGGGGCGAAACACTGAAGCTTTCTTT
cdr3_aa: CASKARDRGRNTEAFF
v_call: TRBV5-4
j_call: TRBJ1-1
d_call: TRBD1
clone_size: -

cdr3_nt: TGTGCCATCAGTGAGGCCGGGGAAGATGGCTACACCTTC
cdr3_aa: CAISEAGEDGYTF
v_call: TRBV10-3
j_call: TRBJ1-2
d_call: -
clone_size: -

cdr3_nt: TGTGCCAGCAGTAGGGGTGGGCGGGAGGCTGATGAGCAGTTCTTC
cdr3_aa: CASSRGGREADEQFF
v_call: TRBV28
j_call: TRBJ2-1
d_call: TRBD2
clone_size: -

cdr3_nt: TGTGCCAGCTCACCGTCGACAGTCGGGGGGAATTCACCCCTCCACTTT
cdr3_aa: CASSPSTVGGNSPLHF
v_call: TRBV18
j_call: TRBJ1-6
d_call: -
clone_size: -

cdr3_nt: TGTGCCAGCAGTTACCCCCGGGGCAGGGGAACCTACGAGCAGTACTTC
cdr3_aa: CASSYPRGRGTYEQYF
v_call: TRBV6-6
j_call: TRBJ2-7
d_call: -
clone_size: few

cdr3_nt: TGCGCCAGCAGCCGGACAGGGAATGAGCAGTTCTTC
cdr3_aa: CASSRTGNEQFF
v_call: TRBV4-1
j_call: TRBJ2-1
d_call: TRBD1
clone_size: -

cdr3_nt: TGCAGCGTTGAAGGAGGGAGCGGGGATGAAGCTTTCTTT
cdr3_aa: CSVEGGSGDEAFF
v_call: TRBV29-1
j_call: TRBJ1-1
d_call: -
clone_size: -

cdr3_nt: TGTGCCAGCAGGGGGGACAGGCGCAACACTGAAGCTTTCTTT
cdr3_aa: CASRGDRRNTEAFF
v_call: TRBV13
j_call: TRBJ1-1
d_call: TRBD1
clone_size: -

cdr3_nt: TGTGCCAGTAGTCCACAGCGGAGCCATCAGCCCCAGCATTTT
cdr3_aa: CASSPQRSHQPQHF
v_call: TRBV19
j_call: TRBJ1-5
d_call: -
clone_size: once

cdr3_nt: TGTGCCAGCAGTTTATCTGGTCTCGGGAGCTGGTTCTTC
cdr3_aa: CASSLSGLGSWFF
v_call: TRBV27
j_call: TRBJ2-1
d_call: -
clone_size: -

cdr3_nt: TGCGCCAGCAGTGCGGGACTAGCGGGAGTTTCCACCGGGGAGCTGTTTTTT
cdr3_aa: CASSAGLAGVSTGELFF
v_call: TRBV5-1
j_call: TRBJ2-2
d_call: TRBD2
clone_size: -

cdr3_nt: TGCAGCGTAACCCGAGTGGACTTAGCAGAGACCCAGTACTTC
cdr3_aa: CSVTRVDLAETQYF
v_call: TRBV29-1
j_call: TRBJ2-5
d_call: -
clone_size: once

cdr3_nt: TGCGCCAGCAGCCAAGGGTCAGGGATCGGCTACACCTTC
cdr3_aa: CASSQGSGIGYTF
v_call: TRBV4-1
j_call: TRBJ1-2
d_call: -
clone_size: few

cdr3_nt: TGTGCCAGCAGCCCGGGAGGCCTCGGAGGCACAGATACGCAGTATTTT
cdr3_aa: CASSPGGLGGTDTQYF
v_call: TRBV5-4
j_call: TRBJ2-3
d_call: TRBD2
clone_size: -

cdr3_nt: TGTGCCAGTAGTAACCTTATACCTCGAGGGAGGGGTGGCACTGAAGCTTTCTTT
cdr3_aa: CASSNLIPRGRGGTEAFF
v_call: TRBV19
j_call: TRBJ1-1
d_call: -
clone_size: -

cdr3_nt: TGTGCCAGCAGCGTAGACGGAGTGGGGGGCACTGAAGCTTTCTTT
cdr3_aa: CASSVDGVGGTEAFF
v_call: TRBV9
j_call: TRBJ1-1
d_call: -
clone_size: few

cdr3_nt: TGTGCCAGCAGCTTACAGGACCGAAAAGAGACCCAGTACTTC
cdr3_aa: CASSLQDRKETQYF
v_call: TRBV6-1
j_call: TRBJ2-5
d_call: -
clone_size: -

cdr3_nt: TGTGCCAGCAGGCAGGACAGGGTCTCCTACGAGCAGTACTTC
cdr3_aa: CASRQDRVSYEQYF
v_call: TRBV6-5
j_call: TRBJ2-7
d_call: TRBD1
clone_size: -

cdr3_nt: TGCAGCGTTGGGTTAGATAGCAATCAGCCCCAGCATTTT
cdr3_aa: CSVGLDSNQPQHF
v_call: TRBV29-1
j_call: TRBJ1-5
d_call: -
clone_size: -

cdr3_nt: TGTGCCAGCAGCGTAGGGACAGGGCACTATGGCTACACCTTC
cdr3_aa: CASSVGTGHYGYTF
v_call: TRBV5-6
j_call: TRBJ1-2
d_call: TRBD1
clone_size: -

cdr3_nt: TGCGCCAGCAGCCAAGAAGAAAGAAGGGGGCCGAACTATGGCTACACCTTC
cdr3_aa: CASSQEERRGPNYGYTF
v_call: TRBV4-1
j_call: TRBJ1-2
d_call: TRBD1
clone_size: -

cdr3_nt: TGTGCCAGCAGTCCGAGGGGGGGGCAATCCTACGAGCAGTACTTC
cdr3_aa: CASSPRGGQSYEQYF
v_call: TRBV6-5
j_call: TRBJ2-7
d_call: -
clone_size: -

cdr3_nt: TGTGCCAGCGAACAGACAGCCCGCTATGGCTACACCTTC
cdr3_aa: CASEQTARYGYTF
v_call: TRBV6-1
j_call: TRBJ1-2
d_call: -
clone_size: once

cdr3_nt: TGTGCCAGCAGCCTACTCGGCCCGACTAGCGGGAGGGCCGGTGAGCAGTTCTTC
cdr3_aa: CASSLLGPTSGRAGEQFF
v_call: TRBV11-3
j_call: TRBJ2-1
d_call: TRBD2
clone_size: -

cdr3_nt: TGTGCCAGCAGTTCTCGGACGGCAGCGGCCCAGTACTTC
cdr3_aa: CASSSRTAAAQYF
v_call: TRBV6-5
j_call: TRBJ2-5
d_call: -
clone_size: -

cdr3_nt: TGCAGCGTTCCTACTAGCGGAGCGTACAATGAGCAGTTCTTC
cdr3_aa: CSVPTSGAYNEQFF
v_call: TRBV29-1
j_call: TRBJ2-1
d_call: TRBD2
clone_size: few

cdr3_nt: TGTGCCAGCAGTGACGGAGTCAGCTCTGGAAACACCATATATTTT
cdr3_aa: CASSDGVSSGNTIYF
v_call: TRBV6-1
j_call: TRBJ1-3
d_call: -
clone_size: -

cdr3_nt: TGTGCCAGCAGTCCAGGGACAGGGTCCTACGAGCAGTACTTC
cdr3_aa: CASSPGTGSYEQYF
v_call: TRBV6-5
j_call: TRBJ2-7
d_call: TRBD1
clone_size: -

cdr3_nt: TGTGCCAGCAGCCAAAGTGTGAGTCGCACCGGGGAGCTGTTTTTT
cdr3_aa: CASSQSVSRTGELFF
v_call: TRBV4-2
j_call: TRBJ2-2
d_call: -
clone_size: -

cdr3_nt: TGTGCCAGCAGCTTGGGGGGGGGCAGAGTTCGTCAGCCCCAGCATTTT
cdr3_aa: CASSLGGGRVRQPQHF
v_call: TRBV5-6
j_call: TRBJ1-5
d_call: -
clone_size: -

cdr3_nt: TGTGCCAGCAGCGCCGGGACAGTGGACCACGAGCAGTACTTC
cdr3_aa: CASSAGTVDHEQYF
v_call: TRBV7-2
j_call: TRBJ2-7
d_call: TRBD1
clone_size: -

cdr3_nt: TGTGCCAGCAGCTTATGGACTAGCGCCCAAATCGGGGAGCTGTTTTTT
cdr3_aa: CASSLWTSAQIGELFF
v_call: TRBV5-6
j_call: TRBJ2-2
d_call: TRBD2
clone_size: once

cdr3_nt: TGTGCCAGCAGCCGGGACAGGGTTATGAACACTGAAGCTTTCTTT
cdr3_aa: CASSRDRVMNTEAFF
v_call: TRBV5-6
j_call: TRBJ1-1
d_call: TRBD1
clone_size: few

cdr3_nt: TGCGCCAGCAGTGAGTCGTTAGCGGGGGGCGGAAATGAGCAGTTCTTC
cdr3_aa: CASSESLAGGGNEQFF
v_call: TRBV10-2
j_call: TRBJ2-1
d_call: TRBD2
clone_size: -

cdr3_nt: TGTGCCAGCAGCACGACAGGGGAGAGCAATCAGCCCCAGCATTTT
cdr3_aa: CASSTTGESNQPQHF
v_call: TRBV6-6
j_call: TRBJ1-5
d_call: TRBD1
clone_size: -

cdr3_nt: TGTGCCAGCAGCTTTCAGGGGGCGCCTGGAAACACCATATATTTT
cdr3_aa: CASSFQGAPGNTIYF
v_call: TRBV7-2
j_call: TRBJ1-3
d_call: TRBD1
clone_size: -

cdr3_nt: TGTGCCAGCAGGCTTACTAGCGGGGCAAAGGATACGCAGTATTTT
cdr3_aa: CASRLTSGAKDTQYF
v_call: TRBV6-5
j_call: TRBJ2-3
d_call: TRBD2
clone_size: once

cdr3_nt: TGTGCCACCCGAGGACAGGGAAGCTCCTACGAGCAGTACTTC
cdr3_aa: CATRGQGSSYEQYF
v_call: TRBV2
j_call: TRBJ2-7
d_call: TRBD1
clone_size: -

cdr3_nt: TGTGCCATCAGTCCGGTAGGGGACAGGGGAACGTACGAGCAGTACTTC
cdr3_aa: CAISPVGDRGTYEQYF
v_call: TRBV10-3
j_call: TRBJ2-7
d_call: TRBD1
clone_size: -